This TCR beta chain was sequenced in a study of patients and donors after allogeneic stem cell transplantation (dated by TCRdb to the early 2020s). This clonotype was counted a few times. The antigen this receptor binds is unknown. No base quality information exists; no much larger clone differs at one position. The CDR3 measures 16 amino acids from cysteine to phenylalanine. Just the 48-base CDR3 DNA is kept, in frame starting at base 1. V lost 7 bases and J lost 2 bases; the stretch between them is 18 bases long. Based on the germline V gene (reference sequence), the CDR1 and CDR2 sequences are SEHNR and FQNEAQ. Library generation was performed with RT-PCR. Sequencing was carried out with a NextSeq 550. TCRdb itself trimmed the public reads at Q25 with fastp, ran MiXCR and retained productive beta chains. CDR3 protein duplicates are merged, each entry listing the most common genes and DNA. Counted in this sample were 800,000 to 1,000,000 distinct CDR3 sequences; more than 15% of them appeared once. The ten largest account for under 6.5% of the sample.

Sequencing was done on a sample of blood, either unsorted or a sorted T cell fraction (not recorded which). The chain is made from TRBV7-9 and TRBJ1-5, with TRBD1 perhaps the D gene, on 6 matching bases. This clonotype originated in a human donor who was either an allogeneic HSCT recipient or a stem cell or donor lymphocyte infusion donor (not recorded which). It is not recorded whose cells these are; they may come from a transplant donor. The bases read TGTGCCAGCACCCTTTCCGGGGGCGAGGGCAATCAGCCCCAGCATTTT. It translates as CASTLSGGEGNQPQHF.